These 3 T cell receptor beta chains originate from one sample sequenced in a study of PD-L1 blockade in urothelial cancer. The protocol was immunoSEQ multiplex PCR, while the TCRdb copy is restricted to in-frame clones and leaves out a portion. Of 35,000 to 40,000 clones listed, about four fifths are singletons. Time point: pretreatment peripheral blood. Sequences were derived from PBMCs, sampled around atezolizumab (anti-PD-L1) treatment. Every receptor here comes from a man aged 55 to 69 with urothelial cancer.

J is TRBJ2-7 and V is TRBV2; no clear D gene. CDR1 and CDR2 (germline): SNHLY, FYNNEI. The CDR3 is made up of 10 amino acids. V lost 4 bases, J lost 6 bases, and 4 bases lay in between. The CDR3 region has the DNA TGTGCCAGCAGTGTCTTCGAGCAGTACTTC. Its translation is CASSVFEQYF.

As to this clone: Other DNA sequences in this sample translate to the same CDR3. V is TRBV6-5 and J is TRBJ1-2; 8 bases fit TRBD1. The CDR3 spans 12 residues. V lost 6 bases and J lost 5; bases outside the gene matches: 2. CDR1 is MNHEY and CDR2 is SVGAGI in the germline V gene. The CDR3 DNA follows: TGTGCCAGCAGGAGACAGGGGTATGGCTACACCTTC. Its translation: CASRRQGYGYTF.

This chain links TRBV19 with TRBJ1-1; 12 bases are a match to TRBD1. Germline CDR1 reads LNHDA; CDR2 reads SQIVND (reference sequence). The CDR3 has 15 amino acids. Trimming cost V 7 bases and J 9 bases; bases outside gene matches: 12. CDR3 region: CASTGTGGEKRKAFF. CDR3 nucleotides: TGTGCCAGTACCGGGACAGGGGGCGAAAAGCGAAAAGCTTTCTTT. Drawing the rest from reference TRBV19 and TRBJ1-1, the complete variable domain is DGGITQSPKYLFRKEGQNVTLSCEQNLNHDAMYWYRQDPGQGLRLIYYSQIVNDFQKGDIAEGYSVSREKKESFPLTVTSAQKNPTAFYLCASTGTGGEKRKAFFGQGTRLTVV.